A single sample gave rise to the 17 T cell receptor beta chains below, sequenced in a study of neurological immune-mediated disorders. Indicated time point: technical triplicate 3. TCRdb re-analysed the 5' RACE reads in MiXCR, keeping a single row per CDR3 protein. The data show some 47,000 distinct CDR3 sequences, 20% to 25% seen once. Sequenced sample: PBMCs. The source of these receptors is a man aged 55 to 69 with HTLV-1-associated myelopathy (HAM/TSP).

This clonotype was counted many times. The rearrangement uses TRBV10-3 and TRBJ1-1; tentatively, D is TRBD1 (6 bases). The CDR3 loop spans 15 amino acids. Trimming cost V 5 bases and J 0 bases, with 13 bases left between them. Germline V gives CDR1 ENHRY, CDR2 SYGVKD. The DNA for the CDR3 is TGTGCCATCAGTTCGTCGGGGGCTTTGAACACTGAAGCTTTCTTT. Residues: CAISSSGALNTEAFF.

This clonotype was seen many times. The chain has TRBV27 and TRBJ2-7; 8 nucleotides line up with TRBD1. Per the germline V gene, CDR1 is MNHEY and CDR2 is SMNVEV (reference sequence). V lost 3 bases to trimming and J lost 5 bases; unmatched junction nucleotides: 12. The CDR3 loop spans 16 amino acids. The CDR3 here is CASSFVSRGRANEQYF. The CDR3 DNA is TGTGCCAGCAGTTTTGTGAGCAGGGGGCGTGCCAACGAGCAGTACTTC.

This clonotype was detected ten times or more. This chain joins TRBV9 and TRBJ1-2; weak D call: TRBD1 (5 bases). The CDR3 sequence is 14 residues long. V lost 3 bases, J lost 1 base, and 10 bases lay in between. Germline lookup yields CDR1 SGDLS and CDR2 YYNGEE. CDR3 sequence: CASSARTHNYGYTF. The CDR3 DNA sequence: TGTGCCAGCAGCGCCCGGACACATAACTATGGCTACACCTTC.

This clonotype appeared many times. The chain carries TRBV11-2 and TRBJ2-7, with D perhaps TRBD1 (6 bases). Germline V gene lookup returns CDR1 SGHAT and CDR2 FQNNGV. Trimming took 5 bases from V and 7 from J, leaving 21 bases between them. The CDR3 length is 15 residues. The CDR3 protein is CASSPRGPSHREQYF. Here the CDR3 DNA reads TGTGCCAGCAGCCCCAGGGGACCTTCGCATCGGGAGCAGTACTTC.

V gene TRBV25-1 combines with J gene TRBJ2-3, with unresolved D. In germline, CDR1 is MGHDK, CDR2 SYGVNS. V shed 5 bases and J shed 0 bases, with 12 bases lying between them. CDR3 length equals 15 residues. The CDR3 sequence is CASSLTTLSTDTQYF. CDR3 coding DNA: TGTGCCAGCAGTTTGACAACCCTTAGCACAGATACGCAGTATTTT.

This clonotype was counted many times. The CDR3 DNA reads as TGTGCCAGCAGCGTATTGGGGGGCGGTTCGGAGGGCTACACCTTC. Amino acid sequence: CASSVLGGGSEGYTF. The J gene is TRBJ1-2, the V gene TRBV9; TRBD1 is a possible D gene (6 bases). V gave up 1 base and J gave up 8 bases, with 18 bases separating them. Germline CDR1 and CDR2: SGDLS and YYNGEE. CDR3 length equals 15 residues.

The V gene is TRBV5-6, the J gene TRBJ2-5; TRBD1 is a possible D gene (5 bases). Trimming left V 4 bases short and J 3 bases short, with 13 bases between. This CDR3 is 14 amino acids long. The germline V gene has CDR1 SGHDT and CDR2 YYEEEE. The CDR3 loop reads CASSRAQTEETQYF. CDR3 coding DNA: TGTGCCAGCAGCCGCGCCCAGACAGAAGAGACCCAGTACTTC.

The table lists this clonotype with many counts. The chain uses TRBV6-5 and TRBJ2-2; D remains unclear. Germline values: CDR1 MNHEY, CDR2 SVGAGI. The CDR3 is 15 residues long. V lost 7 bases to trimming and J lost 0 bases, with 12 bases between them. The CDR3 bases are TGTGCCAGCAATCCCGGGCGGACGAACACCGGGGAGCTGTTTTTT. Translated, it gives CASNPGRTNTGELFF.

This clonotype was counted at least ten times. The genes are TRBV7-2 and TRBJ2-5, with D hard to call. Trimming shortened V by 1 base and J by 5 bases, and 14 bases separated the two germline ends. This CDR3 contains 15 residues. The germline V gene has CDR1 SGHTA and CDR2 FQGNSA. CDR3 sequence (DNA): TGTGCCAGCAGCTTAGGACTCCCTGGCGTGGAGACCCAGTACTTC. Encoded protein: CASSLGLPGVETQYF.

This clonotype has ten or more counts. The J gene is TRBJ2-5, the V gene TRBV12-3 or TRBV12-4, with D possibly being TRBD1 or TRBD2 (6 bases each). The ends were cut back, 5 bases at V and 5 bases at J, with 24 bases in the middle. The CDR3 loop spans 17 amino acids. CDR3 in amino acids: CASSPRFYSGALETQYF. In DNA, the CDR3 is TGTGCCAGCAGTCCCCGGTTCTATTCGGGGGCTTTGGAGACCCAGTACTTC.

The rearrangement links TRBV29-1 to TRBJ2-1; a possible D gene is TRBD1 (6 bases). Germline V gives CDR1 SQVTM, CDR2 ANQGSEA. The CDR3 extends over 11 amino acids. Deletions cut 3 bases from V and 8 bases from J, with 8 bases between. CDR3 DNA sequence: TGCAGCGTTGATCCAGGGGATGAGCAGTTCTTC. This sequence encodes CSVDPGDEQFF.

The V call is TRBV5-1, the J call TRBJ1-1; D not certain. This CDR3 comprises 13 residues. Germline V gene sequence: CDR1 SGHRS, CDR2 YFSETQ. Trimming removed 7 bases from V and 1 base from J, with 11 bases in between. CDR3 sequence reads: CASLNRGNTEAFF. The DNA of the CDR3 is TGCGCCAGCTTGAATCGGGGGAACACTGAAGCTTTCTTT.

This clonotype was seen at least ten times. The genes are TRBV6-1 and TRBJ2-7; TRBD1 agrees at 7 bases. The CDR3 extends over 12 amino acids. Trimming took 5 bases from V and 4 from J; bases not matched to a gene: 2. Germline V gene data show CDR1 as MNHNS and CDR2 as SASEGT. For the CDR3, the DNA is TGTGCCAGCAGTTCACAGGGGTACGAGCAGTACTTC. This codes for CASSSQGYEQYF.

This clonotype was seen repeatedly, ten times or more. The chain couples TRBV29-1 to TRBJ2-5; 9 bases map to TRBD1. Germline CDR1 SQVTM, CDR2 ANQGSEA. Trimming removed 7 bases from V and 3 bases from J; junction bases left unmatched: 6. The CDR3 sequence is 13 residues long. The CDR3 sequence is CSAGTGRKETQYF. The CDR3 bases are TGCAGCGCCGGGACAGGGAGAAAAGAGACCCAGTACTTC.

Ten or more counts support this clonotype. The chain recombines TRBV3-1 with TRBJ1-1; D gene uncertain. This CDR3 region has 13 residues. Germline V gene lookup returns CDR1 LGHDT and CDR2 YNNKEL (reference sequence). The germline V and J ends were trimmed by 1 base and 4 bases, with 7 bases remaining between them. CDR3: CASSQGQITEAFF. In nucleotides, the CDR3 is TGTGCCAGCAGCCAAGGCCAAATCACTGAAGCTTTCTTT.

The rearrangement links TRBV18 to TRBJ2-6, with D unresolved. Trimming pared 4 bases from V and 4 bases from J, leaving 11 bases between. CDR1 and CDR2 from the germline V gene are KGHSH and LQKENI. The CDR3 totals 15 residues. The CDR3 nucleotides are TGTGCCAGCTCACTACGGCCCCGCGGGGCCAACGTCCTGACTTTC. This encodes CASSLRPRGANVLTF. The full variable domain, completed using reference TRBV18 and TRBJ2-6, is NAGVMQNPRHLVRRRGQEARLRCSPMKGHSHVYWYRQLPEEGLKFMVYLQKENIIDESGMPKERFSAEFPKEGPSILRIQQVVRGDSAAYFCASSLRPRGANVLTFGAGSRLTVL.

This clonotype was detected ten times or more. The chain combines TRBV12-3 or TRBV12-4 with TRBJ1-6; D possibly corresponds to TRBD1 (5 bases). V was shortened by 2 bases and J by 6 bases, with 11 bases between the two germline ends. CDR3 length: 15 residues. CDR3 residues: CASSLSGQGNSPLHF. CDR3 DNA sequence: TGTGCCAGCAGTTTATCCGGGCAGGGTAATTCACCCCTCCACTTT.